Presented here are 14 T cell receptor beta chains from one specimen sequenced in a study of long-term antiretroviral therapy in people with HIV. They ran version v3.0 of the immunoSEQ assay at survey level. Profiling relied on immunoSEQ multiplex PCR, and the TCRdb table lists in-frame clones only, not all of them. Of some 28,000 clones listed, approximately 85% are singletons. The starting material was unsorted PBMCs, obtained 3 years after starting antiretroviral therapy. The receptors originated from a man in his forties or fifties with HIV.

The CDR3 loop is CASSTRSQQETQYF. The CDR3, as DNA: TGTGCCAGCAGCACCCGAAGTCAACAAGAGACCCAGTACTTC. This chain connects TRBV11-3 to TRBJ2-5; D unclear. Germline V gene data show CDR1 as SGHNT and CDR2 as YENEEA. The CDR3 has 14 amino acids. V was shortened by 5 bases and J by 2 bases, with 12 bases between the two germline ends.

The chain uses TRBV27 and TRBJ1-2, with D perhaps TRBD1 (6 bases). V gave up 5 bases and J gave up 4 bases, with 11 bases separating them. Germline CDR1 MNHEY, CDR2 SMNVEV (reference sequence). The CDR3 loop spans 13 amino acids. DNA for the CDR3: TGTGCCAGCAGTCCATTGGACAGCTATGGCTACACCTTC. Translation: CASSPLDSYGYTF.

The chain has TRBV11-2 and TRBJ2-7, with a tentative D call TRBD2 (6 bases). CDR1 is SGHAT and CDR2 is FQNNGV in the germline V gene. The CDR3 runs to 15 residues. V was shortened by 0 bases and J by 6 bases, with 15 bases between the two germline ends. Here the CDR3 DNA reads TGTGCCAGCAGCTTAGATCTCGTTGGAGGGACCGAGCAGTACTTC. This sequence encodes CASSLDLVGGTEQYF.

This clone was seen a handful of times. The V gene is TRBV13, the J gene TRBJ2-7; 8 bases are a match to TRBD1. CDR1 is PRHDT, CDR2 FYEKMQ, per germline (reference sequence). The CDR3 runs to 13 residues. Trimming took 3 bases from V and 3 from J; bases not matched to a gene: 1. The CDR3 DNA sequence: TGTGCCAGCAGCTTCGGACAGGGCTACGAGCAGTACTTC. Translating it yields CASSFGQGYEQYF.

CDR3 coding DNA: TGTGCCAGCAAAGTACAGGGTCTGGACGAGACCCAGTACTTC. This gives the protein CASKVQGLDETQYF. The chain carries TRBV27 and TRBJ2-5, with a possible D match to TRBD1 (6 bases). Germline-derived CDR1 and CDR2 are MNHEY and SMNVEV (reference sequence). The V and J ends lost 7 bases and 5 bases respectively, with 17 bases between them. The CDR3 loop spans 14 amino acids.

This clone was recorded once. The chain combines TRBV6-1 with TRBJ1-6; weak D call: TRBD1 (5 bases). This CDR3 is 14 amino acids long. With 3 bases removed from V and 6 bases from J, the gap between germline ends came to 9 bases. CDR1 is MNHNS and CDR2 is SASEGT in the germline V gene. This chain's CDR3 is CASSDRVLNSPLHF. The DNA for the CDR3 is TGTGCCAGCAGTGACAGGGTTCTTAATTCACCCCTCCACTTT.

This clone came up a few times. The rearrangement links TRBV19 to TRBJ2-7, with unresolved D. Germline assignment: CDR1 LNHDA and CDR2 SQIVND (reference sequence). Trimming stripped 3 bases from V and 0 bases from J, with 9 bases between. The CDR3 spans 14 residues. CDR3 residues: CASSIRGSSYEQYF. The CDR3 nucleotides are TGTGCCAGTAGTATTCGAGGCAGCTCCTACGAGCAGTACTTC.

J is TRBJ2-7 and V is TRBV7-6, with TRBD1 matching over 9 bases. Germline V CDR1 and CDR2: SGHVS, FNYEAQ. After removal of 5 bases from V and 6 bases from J, the junction contained 8 bases not matched to a gene. The length of the CDR3 is 14 residues. The CDR3, as DNA: TGTGCCAGCAGCCCAATGGACAGGGGTTTCGAGCAGTACTTC. This translates into CASSPMDRGFEQYF. Drawing the rest from reference TRBV7-6 and TRBJ2-7, the complete variable domain is GAGVSQSPRYKVTKRGQDVALRCDPISGHVSLYWYRQALGQGPEFLTYFNYEAQQDKSGLPNDRFSAERPEGSISTLTIQRTEQRDSAMYRCASSPMDRGFEQYFGPGTRLTVT.

This clone was picked up one time. The chain joins TRBV2 to TRBJ1-4; TRBD1 might be the D (6 bases). Germline CDR1 and CDR2: SNHLY and FYNNEI. CDR3 size: 14 residues. The V gene lost 0 bases and the J gene lost 7 bases, with 9 bases spanning the gap. The CDR3 DNA sequence: TGTGCCAGCAGTGAAGCGCTACAGGGTGAAAAACTGTTTTTT. Residues: CASSEALQGEKLFF.

The chain links TRBV30 to TRBJ2-7, with a weak D call TRBD1 (6 bases). Germline V lookup: CDR1 GTSNPN, CDR2 SVGIG (reference sequence). V lost 3 bases to trimming and J lost 1 base, with 10 bases between them. CDR3 length: 13 amino acids. Written as DNA, the CDR3 is TGTGCCTGGAGGGAAAGGGGGTCCTACGAGCAGTACTTC. This translates into CAWRERGSYEQYF.

A few counts support this clone. The rearrangement links TRBV27 to TRBJ2-4, with D possibly being TRBD2 (6 bases). Germline values: CDR1 MNHEY, CDR2 SMNVEV (reference sequence). V shed 8 bases and J shed 1 base, with 12 bases lying between them. This CDR3 contains 14 residues. The CDR3 region is CASSNAGAKNIQYF. The CDR3 DNA is TGTGCCAGCTCAAACGCGGGGGCCAAAAACATTCAGTACTTC.

This clone has just a few counts. The rearrangement uses TRBV6-5 and TRBJ2-2; 11 bases are shared with TRBD2. V trimming: 3 bases; J trimming: 6 bases; junction bases outside the gene matches: 3. Looked up from germline, CDR1 is MNHEY and CDR2 is SVGAGI. The CDR3 runs to 15 residues. The CDR3 sequence is CASSYSGGAPGELFF. The CDR3, as DNA: TGTGCCAGCAGTTATAGCGGGGGGGCCCCCGGGGAGCTGTTTTTT.

J is TRBJ1-6 and V is TRBV9; the match to TRBD1 covers 11 bases. V dropped 4 bases and J dropped 9; count of bases not matched to a gene: 6. The CDR3 runs to 15 residues. CDR1 is SGDLS and CDR2 is YYNGEE in the germline V gene. Here the CDR3 reads CASSLGDRGVSPLHF. The CDR3, as DNA: TGTGCCAGCAGCCTTGGGGACAGGGGGGTTTCACCCCTCCACTTT.

The chain uses TRBV7-3 and TRBJ2-3, with 8 bases matching TRBD2. Germline V gene data show CDR1 as SGHTA and CDR2 as FQGTGA. The CDR3 loop spans 14 amino acids. V shed 2 bases, J shed 3 bases, and the junction held 1 base outside the gene matches. Written as DNA, the CDR3 is TGTGCCAGCAGCTTAGCGGGAGGAACAGATACGCAGTATTTT. Its protein is CASSLAGGTDTQYF. Full variable domain (remainder filled in from reference TRBV7-3 and TRBJ2-3): GAGVSQTPSNKVTEKGKYVELRCDPISGHTALYWYRQSLGQGPEFLIYFQGTGAADDSGLPNDRFFAVRPEGSVSTLKIQRTERGDSAVYLCASSLAGGTDTQYFGPGTRLTVL.